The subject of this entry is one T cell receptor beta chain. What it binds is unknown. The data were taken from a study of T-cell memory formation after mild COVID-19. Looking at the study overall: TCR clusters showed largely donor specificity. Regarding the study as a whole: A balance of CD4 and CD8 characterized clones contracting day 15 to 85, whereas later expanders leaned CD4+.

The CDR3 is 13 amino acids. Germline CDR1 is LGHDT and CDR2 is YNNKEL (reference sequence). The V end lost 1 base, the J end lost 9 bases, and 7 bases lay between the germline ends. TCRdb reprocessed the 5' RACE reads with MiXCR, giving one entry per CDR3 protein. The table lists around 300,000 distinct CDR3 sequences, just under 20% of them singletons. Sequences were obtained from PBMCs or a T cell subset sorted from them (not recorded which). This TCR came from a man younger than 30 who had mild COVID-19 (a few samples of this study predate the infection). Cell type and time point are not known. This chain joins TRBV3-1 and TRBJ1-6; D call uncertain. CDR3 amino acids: CASSQGRSSPLHF. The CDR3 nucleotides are TGTGCCAGCAGCCAAGGAAGGAGTTCACCCCTCCACTTT.